The 18 T cell receptor beta chains below were found in one sample sequenced in a study of shared clonotypes between healthy human individuals. TCRdb's copy holds only in-frame clones and misses some; the assay was immunoSEQ multiplex PCR. The sample carries hundreds of thousands of clones, roughly 95% recorded once. Terminally differentiated effector memory CD45RA+ cells were excluded from the naive CD8 cells, which were CD45RO-negative and positively selected for CCR7. The sample comprised naive CD8+ T cells sorted from blood. These receptors originate from a woman aged 30 to 39 in good health.

The chain carries TRBV2 and TRBJ2-2, with a weak D call TRBD2 (6 bases). Trimming stripped 2 bases from V and 7 bases from J, with 8 bases between. CDR1 and CDR2 from the germline V gene are SNHLY and FYNNEI. The CDR3 runs to 13 residues. The CDR3 nucleotides are TGTGCCAGCAGTGAAAGAGCGGGCGGGGAGCTGTTTTTT. The encoded protein is CASSERAGGELFF.

The chain recombines TRBV28 with TRBJ2-3, with TRBD2 identical over 11 bases. CDR1 is MDHEN and CDR2 is SYDVKM in the germline V gene. The CDR3 runs to 16 residues. V gave up 7 bases and J gave up 2 bases; unmatched junction bases: 8. DNA for the CDR3: TGTGCCAGCACCGCTCCGGGACTAGCGGTCACAGATACGCAGTATTTT. Translating it yields CASTAPGLAVTDTQYF.

The CDR3 sequence is CASSSGLVQETQYF. In DNA, the CDR3 is TGTGCCAGTAGTTCCGGACTAGTCCAAGAGACCCAGTACTTC. The chain recombines TRBV19 with TRBJ2-5; 7 bases are a match to TRBD2. The CDR3 totals 14 residues. The J segment lost 1 base and the V segment lost 5 bases, leaving 4 bases of the junction unmatched. The germline V gene has CDR1 LNHDA and CDR2 SQIVND (reference sequence).

V is TRBV4-1 and J is TRBJ2-7; D remains ambiguous. The germline V gene has CDR1 MGHRA and CDR2 YSYEKL. The germline V and J ends were trimmed by 0 bases and 6 bases, with 9 bases remaining between them. The CDR3 consists of 13 residues. CDR3: CASSQDPRSEQYF. The CDR3 DNA reads TGCGCCAGCAGCCAAGATCCTCGGTCCGAGCAGTACTTC.

V gene TRBV7-9 combines with J gene TRBJ1-5, with 8 bases lining up with TRBD1. This CDR3 is built from 15 residues. Trimming removed 5 bases from V and 4 bases from J; junction bases left unmatched: 7. Germline CDR1 is SEHNR and CDR2 is FQNEAQ (reference sequence). The CDR3, as DNA: TGTGCCAGCAGCGCTGGGACAGGTCTTAATCAGCCCCAGCATTTT. Its protein is CASSAGTGLNQPQHF.

Regarding this clone: This CDR3 is also generated by other DNA sequences in the sample. The chain joins TRBV6-5 to TRBJ1-1, with D perhaps matching TRBD1 (5 bases). The CDR3 is made up of 13 amino acids. In germline, CDR1 is MNHEY, CDR2 SVGAGI. Deletions cut 6 bases from V and 1 base from J, with 9 bases between. The CDR3 loop is CASSPGGNTEAFF. In nucleotides, the CDR3 is TGTGCCAGCAGCCCGGGGGGGAACACTGAAGCTTTCTTT.

The chain employs TRBV5-4 and TRBJ1-1; 7 bases match TRBD1. This CDR3 spans 16 amino acids. With V trimmed by 6 bases and J by 1 base, 12 bases remained unmatched. Germline V CDR1 and CDR2: SGHNT, YYREEE (reference sequence). The CDR3 DNA sequence: TGTGCCAGCAACCTACATCCGGGACAGAGGAACACTGAAGCTTTCTTT. Its translation: CASNLHPGQRNTEAFF.

This chain joins TRBV19 and TRBJ1-1; D may be TRBD1 (6 bases). Trimming shortened V by 6 bases and J by 1 base, and 12 bases separated the two germline ends. This CDR3 contains 14 residues. Germline lookup yields CDR1 LNHDA and CDR2 SQIVND (reference sequence). CDR3: CASSSSTGNTEAFF. The CDR3 DNA reads TGTGCCAGTAGCAGTTCGACAGGGAACACTGAAGCTTTCTTT.

The chain carries TRBV5-6 and TRBJ1-1; D is ambiguous. CDR1 and CDR2 from the germline V gene are SGHDT and YYEEEE. The CDR3 extends over 12 amino acids. Trimming pared 0 bases from V and 5 bases from J, leaving 5 bases between. This chain's CDR3 is CASSLAQTEAFF. The DNA of the CDR3 is TGTGCCAGCAGCTTGGCGCAGACTGAAGCTTTCTTT.

V gene TRBV28 combines with J gene TRBJ1-1, with 8 bases matching TRBD1. This CDR3 comprises 14 residues. Losses at the gene ends were 6 bases for V and 0 bases for J; bases not matched to a gene: 3. Germline V gene data show CDR1 as MDHEN and CDR2 as SYDVKM. CDR3 DNA sequence: TGTGCCAGCAGCCCAGGGGGCATGAACACTGAAGCTTTCTTT. Residues: CASSPGGMNTEAFF.

This chain links TRBV6-5 with TRBJ2-1, with D perhaps matching TRBD1 (6 bases). Trimming cost V 6 bases and J 7 bases, with 13 bases left between them. Germline V gives CDR1 MNHEY, CDR2 SVGAGI. This CDR3 comprises 13 residues. The CDR3 loop is CASSQNRVNEQFF. In nucleotides, the CDR3 is TGTGCCAGCAGCCAAAACAGGGTTAATGAGCAGTTCTTC.

The chain carries TRBV7-2 and TRBJ2-3; D call uncertain. Germline CDR1 reads SGHTA; CDR2 reads FQGNSA. This CDR3 contains 13 residues. The V end lost 5 bases, the J end lost 2 bases, and 8 bases lay between the germline ends. The CDR3 DNA sequence: TGTGCCAGCAGCGAACACTACACAGATACGCAGTATTTT. Encoded protein: CASSEHYTDTQYF.

This clone was counted a single time. The V call is TRBV27, the J call TRBJ2-1; D perhaps matches TRBD2 (6 bases). Per germline, CDR1 MNHEY and CDR2 SMNVEV (reference sequence). The ends were cut back, 2 bases at V and 4 bases at J, with 15 bases in the middle. CDR3 length equals 16 residues. This CDR3 is CASSLNLGEVYNEQFF. As DNA, the CDR3 is TGTGCCAGCAGTTTAAATCTCGGGGAGGTGTACAATGAGCAGTTCTTC.

J is TRBJ2-3 and V is TRBV27; D may be TRBD1 (6 bases). Germline V gene data show CDR1 as MNHEY and CDR2 as SMNVEV (reference sequence). This CDR3 comprises 14 residues. V was clipped by 8 bases and J by 1 base, with 13 bases between them. The chain's CDR3 is CASGYRVRTDTQYF. The DNA for the CDR3 is TGTGCCAGCGGCTACAGGGTTCGCACAGATACGCAGTATTTT.

The J gene is TRBJ2-3, the V gene TRBV27; D gene ambiguous. The CDR3 is made up of 15 amino acids. V shed 0 bases and J shed 1 base, with 8 bases lying between them. Germline values: CDR1 MNHEY, CDR2 SMNVEV (reference sequence). The CDR3 protein is CASSLSTWGTDTQYF. CDR3 bases: TGTGCCAGCAGTTTATCGACCTGGGGCACAGATACGCAGTATTTT.

J is TRBJ2-2 and V is TRBV5-4, with D possibly matching TRBD1 (6 bases). V lost 2 bases to trimming and J lost 5 bases, with 16 bases between them. In germline, CDR1 is SGHNT, CDR2 YYREEE (reference sequence). The length of the CDR3 is 16 residues. Here the CDR3 reads CASSFWSGTTTGELFF. The CDR3 DNA reads as TGTGCCAGCAGCTTTTGGTCCGGGACAACTACCGGGGAGCTGTTTTTT.

The chain carries TRBV28 and TRBJ1-1, with D possibly matching TRBD1 (6 bases). CDR1 is MDHEN and CDR2 is SYDVKM in the germline V gene. V lost 1 base and J 4 bases, leaving 10 bases between the germline ends. This CDR3 spans 14 amino acids. Here the CDR3 reads CASSLFLGGTEAFF. CDR3 nucleotides: TGTGCCAGCAGTTTATTTTTAGGGGGCACTGAAGCTTTCTTT.

V usage is TRBV5-6 and J usage is TRBJ2-7; 7 bases align to TRBD1. The CDR3 covers 14 residues. CDR1 and CDR2 from the germline V gene are SGHDT and YYEEEE. The V and J ends lost 6 bases and 3 bases, in that order; junction bases with no gene match: 9. Here the CDR3 DNA reads TGTGCCAGCAATACTGGTGCAGGGGGCTACGAGCAGTACTTC. Translation: CASNTGAGGYEQYF.